Reported below is one TCR beta chain. The record originates from a study of blood T cell repertoires in COVID-19. The CDR3 is made up of 14 amino acids. Trimming cost V 3 bases and J 7 bases; bases outside gene matches: 8. Germline-derived CDR1 and CDR2 are DFQATT and SNEGSKA (reference sequence). Measured with immunoSEQ multiplex PCR; TCRdb has only the in-frame clones, and not every one. The table has approximately 73,000 clones, around nine tenths seen once. This receptor was identified in a woman aged 55-70 years with acute or convalescent COVID-19. Sequenced material: peripheral blood. V usage is TRBV20-1 and J usage is TRBJ1-4; 7 bases match TRBD1. As DNA, the CDR3 is TGCAGTGCTAGTGTTGACAGGGCGAGTGAAAAACTGTTTTTT. Translated: CSASVDRASEKLFF.